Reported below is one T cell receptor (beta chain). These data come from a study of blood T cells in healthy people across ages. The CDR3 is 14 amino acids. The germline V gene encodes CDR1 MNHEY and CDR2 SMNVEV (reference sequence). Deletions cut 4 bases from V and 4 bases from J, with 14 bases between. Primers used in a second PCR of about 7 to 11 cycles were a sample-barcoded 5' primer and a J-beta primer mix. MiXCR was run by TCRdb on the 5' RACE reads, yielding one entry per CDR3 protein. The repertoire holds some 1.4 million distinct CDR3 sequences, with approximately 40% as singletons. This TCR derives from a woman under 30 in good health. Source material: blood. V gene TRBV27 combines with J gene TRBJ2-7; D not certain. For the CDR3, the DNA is TGTGCCAGCAGTTGGGCAGGCCCTTTATACGAGCAGTACTTC. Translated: CASSWAGPLYEQYF.